The 17 T cell receptor beta chains in this list originate from one sample, sequenced in a study of blood T cell repertoires in COVID-19. Clones were sequenced by immunoSEQ multiplex PCR, and TCRdb holds only the in-frame ones, with some missing. The table shows approximately 350,000 clones, with around 87% occurring only once. The source material was peripheral blood. Every receptor here comes from a woman between 50 and 59 years old with COVID-19, enrolled during active disease.

J is TRBJ2-5 and V is TRBV6-5; TRBD1 matches at 9 bases. Germline CDR1 MNHEY, CDR2 SVGAGI. This CDR3 is built from 14 residues. V shed 4 bases and J 9 bases; nucleotides not matched to a gene: 9. The CDR3 here is CASSWQGQGLAQYF. The CDR3 DNA reads TGTGCCAGCAGTTGGCAGGGACAGGGACTCGCCCAGTACTTC.

The chain has TRBV30 and TRBJ2-3, with D possibly matching TRBD2 (5 bases). V shed 3 bases and J shed 2 bases, with 9 bases lying between them. The germline V gene has CDR1 GTSNPN and CDR2 SVGIG (reference sequence). CDR3 length equals 13 residues. In DNA, the CDR3 is TGTGCCTGGAGCGGGATATACACAGATACGCAGTATTTT. Amino acids: CAWSGIYTDTQYF.

V gene TRBV15 combines with J gene TRBJ2-1, with TRBD2 matching 7 bases. V dropped 3 bases and J dropped 3; count of bases not matched to a gene: 14. CDR1 LNHNV and CDR2 YYDKDF come from the germline V gene (reference sequence). This CDR3 has 18 residues. CDR3 sequence (DNA): TGTGCCACCAGCAGGAAAAAAACGGGAGGCGGGCTCTACAATGAGCAGTTCTTC. This encodes CATSRKKTGGGLYNEQFF.

The rearrangement joins TRBV19 to TRBJ2-7, with TRBD2 matching over 14 bases. CDR1 and CDR2 (germline): LNHDA, SQIVND (reference sequence). Trimming cost V 3 bases and J 0 bases; bases outside gene matches: 13. CDR3 length: 20 amino acids. CDR3 coding DNA: TGTGCCAGTAGTATGCGTGGGGGACTAGCGGGAGTTGGGGCCTCCTACGAGCAGTACTTC. It specifies CASSMRGGLAGVGASYEQYF.

This chain links TRBV7-2 with TRBJ2-2, with TRBD2 as a possible D gene (6 bases). Trimming left V 2 bases short and J 6 bases short, with 13 bases between. The CDR3 is 15 amino acids. Germline-derived CDR1 and CDR2 are SGHTA and FQGNSA. The CDR3 spells CASSLLGGGAGELFF. The CDR3 DNA sequence: TGTGCCAGCAGCTTATTAGGCGGCGGGGCCGGGGAGCTGTTTTTT.

This chain connects TRBV6-6 to TRBJ2-1; D is possibly TRBD2 (5 bases). Trimming shortened V by 5 bases and J by 0 bases, and 20 bases separated the two germline ends. The CDR3 has 18 residues. Germline CDR1 and CDR2: MNHNY and SVGAGI (reference sequence). The CDR3 DNA reads as TGTGCCAGCAGTCTAGAGCCCGCGCTAGCCACCTCCTACAATGAGCAGTTCTTC. Encoded protein: CASSLEPALATSYNEQFF.

CDR3: CASSHDMEVKNIQYF. The CDR3, as DNA: TGCGCCAGCAGCCATGACATGGAGGTCAAAAACATTCAGTACTTC. The chain combines TRBV4-1 with TRBJ2-4; maybe TRBD2 (5 bases). Germline V gives CDR1 MGHRA, CDR2 YSYEKL. This CDR3 has 15 amino acids. V lost 3 bases and J 3 bases, leaving 12 bases between the germline ends.

This clone was detected only once. The J gene is TRBJ1-1, the V gene TRBV5-1; TRBD1 matches at 7 bases. Losses at the gene ends were 2 bases for V and 1 base for J; bases not matched to a gene: 2. CDR3 length: 14 residues. The germline V gene has CDR1 SGHRS and CDR2 YFSETQ. CDR3 sequence reads: CASSFRQGNTEAFF. DNA for the CDR3: TGCGCCAGCAGCTTTCGACAGGGGAACACTGAAGCTTTCTTT.

V gene TRBV2 combines with J gene TRBJ1-4; no reliable D call. V was clipped by 6 bases and J by 2 bases, with 13 bases between them. The CDR3 spans 15 residues. Germline V CDR1 and CDR2: SNHLY, FYNNEI. This chain's CDR3 is CASRRAEATNEKLFF. Here the CDR3 DNA reads TGTGCCAGCAGACGAGCAGAGGCGACTAATGAAAAACTGTTTTTT.

This chain uses TRBV5-1 with TRBJ2-7; perhaps TRBD2 as D (6 bases). The CDR3 totals 13 residues. V was clipped by 5 bases and J by 0 bases, with 9 bases between them. Germline CDR1 reads SGHRS; CDR2 reads YFSETQ. The CDR3 DNA follows: TGCGCCAGCAGGTGGGACTCCTCCTACGAGCAGTACTTC. Translating gives CASRWDSSYEQYF.

The rearrangement joins TRBV5-1 to TRBJ2-1; D remains unclear. Germline assignment: CDR1 SGHRS and CDR2 YFSETQ. Trimming removed 6 bases at V and 5 bases at J, with 18 bases between. The CDR3 is made up of 15 amino acids. CDR3 region: CASTPSPRSDNEQFF. CDR3 coding DNA: TGCGCCAGCACCCCTTCTCCCCGAAGCGACAATGAGCAGTTCTTC.

J is TRBJ2-1 and V is TRBV5-1; D perhaps matches TRBD2 (5 bases). The V and J ends lost 2 bases and 7 bases respectively, with 19 bases between them. This CDR3 has 16 residues. Germline V gene lookup returns CDR1 SGHRS and CDR2 YFSETQ. As DNA, the CDR3 is TGCGCCAGCAGCTTTGGCGGCACGAGCGGAATTAATGAGCAGTTCTTC. Encoded protein: CASSFGGTSGINEQFF.

The chain is built from TRBV6-5 and TRBJ2-3, with 7 bases fitting TRBD2. The V gene end was trimmed by 3 bases and the J gene end by 1 base; junction bases not matched to a gene: 4. CDR1 and CDR2 from the germline V gene are MNHEY and SVGAGI. CDR3 size: 15 residues. The CDR3 sequence: CASSYAGARTDTQYF. CDR3 coding DNA: TGTGCCAGCAGTTATGCGGGAGCCCGCACAGATACGCAGTATTTT.

The J gene is TRBJ2-7, the V gene TRBV29-1; 7 bases agree with TRBD1. The trim removed 6 bases at V and 3 bases at J, leaving 8 bases unmatched. The CDR3 extends over 13 amino acids. The germline gives CDR1 SQVTM, CDR2 ANQGSEA. As DNA, the CDR3 is TGCAGCGTCACCGGGACAGTAGACTACGAGCAGTACTTC. Residues: CSVTGTVDYEQYF.

This sequence joins TRBV19 and TRBJ2-5, with 9 bases lining up with TRBD1. The J segment lost 1 base and the V segment lost 4 bases, leaving 7 bases of the junction unmatched. CDR3 length equals 16 residues. The germline V gene has CDR1 LNHDA and CDR2 SQIVND (reference sequence). In DNA, the CDR3 is TGTGCCAGTAGTACGGGACAGGGAAGTCCCCAAGAGACCCAGTACTTC. This sequence encodes CASSTGQGSPQETQYF. The full variable domain, completed using reference TRBV19 and TRBJ2-5, is DGGITQSPKYLFRKEGQNVTLSCEQNLNHDAMYWYRQDPGQGLRLIYYSQIVNDFQKGDIAEGYSVSREKKESFPLTVTSAQKNPTAFYLCASSTGQGSPQETQYFGPGTRLLVL.

CDR3 DNA sequence: TGCGCCAGCAGCCAAGATTCGACCTTCGGGCAGCCCCAGCATTTT. As protein: CASSQDSTFGQPQHF. V usage is TRBV4-1 and J usage is TRBJ1-5; no reliable D call. CDR3 length: 15 amino acids. Per germline, CDR1 MGHRA and CDR2 YSYEKL. Trimming took 0 bases from V and 7 from J, leaving 13 bases between them.

The chain carries TRBV6-6 and TRBJ1-2, with 7 nucleotides matching TRBD1. This CDR3 comprises 15 residues. CDR1 is MNHNY, CDR2 SVGAGI, per germline (reference sequence). J was trimmed by 4 bases and V by 0 bases; bases with no gene match: 5. The CDR3 sequence: CASSYSVEGAYGYTF. In nucleotides, the CDR3 is TGTGCCAGCAGTTACTCGGTGGAGGGGGCCTATGGCTACACCTTC.